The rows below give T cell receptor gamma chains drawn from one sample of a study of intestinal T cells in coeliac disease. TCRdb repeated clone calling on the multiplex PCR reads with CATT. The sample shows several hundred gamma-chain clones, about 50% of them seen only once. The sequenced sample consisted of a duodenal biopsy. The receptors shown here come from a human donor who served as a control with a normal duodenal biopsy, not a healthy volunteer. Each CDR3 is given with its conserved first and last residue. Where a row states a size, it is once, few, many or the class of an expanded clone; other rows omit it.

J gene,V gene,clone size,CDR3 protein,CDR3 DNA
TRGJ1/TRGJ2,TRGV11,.,CACYTYKKLF,TGTGCCTGCTACACATACAAGAAACTCTTT
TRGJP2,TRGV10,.,CAAGEYVIGIKTF,TGTGCTGCGGGTGAGTACGTGATTGGGATCAAGACGTTT
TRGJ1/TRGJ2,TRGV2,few,CATWDAFYYKKLF,TGTGCCACCTGGGACGCCTTTTATTATAAGAAACTCTTT
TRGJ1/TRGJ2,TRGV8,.,CATWGSEWGKKLF,TGTGCCACCTGGGGGTCTGAGTGGGGTAAGAAACTCTTT
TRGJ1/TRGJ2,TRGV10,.,CAAWDFSNKKLF,TGTGCTGCGTGGGATTTTTCTAATAAGAAACTCTTT
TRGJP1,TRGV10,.,CAAWVLGWFKIF,TGTGCTGCGTGGGTACTTGGTTGGTTCAAGATATTT
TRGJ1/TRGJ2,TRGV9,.,CALWGEPIYYKKLF,TGTGCCTTGTGGGGGGAACCAATTTATTATAAGAAACTCTTT
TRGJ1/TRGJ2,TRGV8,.,CATWDSSAFIYKKLF,TGTGCCACCTGGGATAGTTCCGCTTTTATTTATAAGAAACTCTTT
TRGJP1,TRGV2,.,CADLGRAGGWFKIF,TGTGCCGACCTGGGACGGGCCGGTGGTTGGTTCAAGATATTT
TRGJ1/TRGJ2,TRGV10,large,CAAWDPKLGKKLF,TGTGCTGCGTGGGATCCCAAACTGGGTAAGAAACTCTTT
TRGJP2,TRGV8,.,CATWDLCSDWIKTF,TGTGCCACCTGGGATCTTTGTAGTGATTGGATCAAGACGTTT
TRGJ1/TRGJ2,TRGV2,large,CATWDGCYYKKLF,TGTGCCACCTGGGACGGATGTTATTATAAGAAACTCTTT
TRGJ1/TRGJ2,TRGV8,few,CAPGIGKKLF,TGTGCACCTGGGATAGGTAAGAAACTCTTT
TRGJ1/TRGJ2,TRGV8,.,CATVGWVYYKKLF,TGTGCCACCGTGGGATGGGTTTATTATAAGAAACTCTTT
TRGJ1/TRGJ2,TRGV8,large,CATWAGYYKKLF,TGTGCCACCTGGGCCGGCTATTATAAGAAACTCTTT
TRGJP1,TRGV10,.,CAVATGWFKIF,TGTGCTGTCGCCACTGGTTGGTTCAAGATATTT
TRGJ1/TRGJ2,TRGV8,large,CATWENYKKLF,TGTGCCACCTGGGAGAATTATAAGAAACTCTTT
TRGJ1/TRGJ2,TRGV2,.,CATLGCRGHYYKKLF,TGTGCCACCTTGGGATGCCGGGGGCATTATTATAAGAAACTCTTT
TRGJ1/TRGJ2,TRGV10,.,CAGVGPGDYYKKLF,TGTGCTGGCGTGGGACCCGGAGATTATTATAAGAAACTCTTT
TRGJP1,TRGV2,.,CATSLPLGWFKIF,TGTGCCACCTCTCTACCACTTGGTTGGTTCAAGATATTT
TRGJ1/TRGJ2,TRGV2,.,CATWSRLVRKLF,TGTGCCACCTGGTCGCGCTTGGTAAGGAAACTCTTT
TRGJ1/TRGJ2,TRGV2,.,CATWDGLIDYKKLF,TGTGCCACCTGGGACGGGCTTATTGATTATAAGAAACTCTTT
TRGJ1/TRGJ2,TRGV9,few,CALWEDTYYKKLF,TGTGCCTTGTGGGAGGATACTTATTATAAGAAACTCTTT
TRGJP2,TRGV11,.,CACWIRSRSDFWIKTF,TGTGCCTGCTGGATTAGATCACGTTCGGATTTTTGGATCAAGACGTTT
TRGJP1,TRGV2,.,CADLSTTGWFKIF,TGTGCCGACCTCTCTACCACTGGTTGGTTCAAGATATTT